The entry below describes one TCR beta chain. Antigen specificity is unknown. The V gene lost 1 base and the J gene lost 4 bases, with 10 bases spanning the gap. Germline V gene sequence: CDR1 SGHVS, CDR2 FQNEAQ. The CDR3 has 14 amino acids. The data were taken from a study of cytomegalovirus exposure and HLA in healthy donors. Study-level results: The majority of TCR sequences were rare, yet some public TCRs appeared in many donors. Altogether, some 170 TCR beta chains were recorded as cytomegalovirus-associated.

Libraries were prepared by immunoSEQ multiplex PCR; TCRdb keeps only in-frame clonotypes and omits some of them. This table has around 300,000 clones, around 85% appearing once. Sample: PBMCs. The rearrangement links TRBV7-8 to TRBJ1-2, with D maybe TRBD1 (5 bases). This sequence originates from a woman under 30 in good health and CMV-seronegative. The CDR3 sequence: CASSLVRGAYGYTF. The CDR3 nucleotides are TGTGCCAGCAGCTTAGTAAGGGGCGCCTATGGCTACACCTTC.